This T cell receptor beta chain was identified in a study of shared clonotypes between healthy human individuals. Study details: There were three CD4 naive, three CD4 memory, two CD8 naive and one CD8 memory plates per donor.

The method was immunoSEQ multiplex PCR; TCRdb's version includes in-frame clones alone and lacks a portion of them. The data hold about 1.1 million clones, with 70% to 80% observed a single time. Memory CD4+ cells were the fraction left after CD45RA+ naive selection. Study conclusions and caveats: Estimated richness values were generally larger in naive subsets than in memory subsets. It was observed that approximately 5% of naive CD4 clonotypes were shared across a handful of donors.

As regards this clone: Antigen: not known.

The sample taken for sequencing was memory CD4+ T cells from PBMCs. Subset denoted: CD45RA-negative fraction. The sequence derives from a man aged 18 to 29 in good health. Some clones in this sample may be carry-over from other donors' samples.

The CDR3 bases are TGCGCCAGCAGTGCCGTAAAGAATCCAAACACTGAAGCTTTCTTT. Its protein is CASSAVKNPNTEAFF. The chain is built from TRBV10-1 and TRBJ1-1; D is ambiguous. V dropped 4 bases and J dropped 2 bases, with 14 bases sitting between them. CDR3 length: 15 residues. Germline assignment: CDR1 WNHNN and CDR2 SYGVQD (reference sequence).